The entry that follows covers one T cell receptor beta chain sequence. Its specificity is not known. V lost 4 bases, J lost 3 bases, and 12 bases lay in between. Germline values: CDR1 GTSNPN, CDR2 SVGIG (reference sequence). The CDR3 runs 13 residues. This sample is part of a study of tissue T cells after allogeneic stem cell transplantation. The protocol was immunoSEQ multiplex PCR, while the TCRdb copy is restricted to in-frame clones and leaves out a portion. The repertoire has 20,000 to 30,000 clones, roughly nine tenths of them found once; the top ten carry about 2%. General observations from the study: Limitations included a small, clinically heterogeneous cohort and limited sampling depth.

V is TRBV30 and J is TRBJ1-2; no reliable D call. The starting material was blood, obtained before transplantation. This receptor was obtained from a male donor aged 60 or older who later had graft-versus-host disease after an allogeneic stem cell transplant. The CDR3 protein is CAWNRPGDYGYTF. In nucleotides, the CDR3 is TGTGCCTGGAATCGTCCTGGTGACTATGGCTACACCTTC. The whole variable domain, filled in from reference TRBV30 and TRBJ1-2, reads SQTIHQWPATLVQPVGSPLSLECTVEGTSNPNLYWYRQAAGRGLQLLFYSVGIGQISSEVPQNLSASRPQDRQFILSSKKLLLSDSGFYLCAWNRPGDYGYTFGSGTRLTVV.